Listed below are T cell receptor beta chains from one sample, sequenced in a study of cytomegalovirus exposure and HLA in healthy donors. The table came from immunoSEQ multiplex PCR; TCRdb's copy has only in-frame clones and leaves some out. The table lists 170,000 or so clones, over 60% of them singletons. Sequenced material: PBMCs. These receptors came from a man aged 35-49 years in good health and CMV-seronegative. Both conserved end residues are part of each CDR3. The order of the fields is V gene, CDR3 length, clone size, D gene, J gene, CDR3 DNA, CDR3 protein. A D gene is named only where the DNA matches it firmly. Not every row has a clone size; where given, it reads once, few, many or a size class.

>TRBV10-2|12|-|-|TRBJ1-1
TGCGCCAGCAGTGAACAGGGTCCTGAAGCTTTCTTT
CASSEQGPEAFF
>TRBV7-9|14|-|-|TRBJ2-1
TGTGCCAGCAGCCCCACGACTTCCTACAATGAGCAGTTCTTC
CASSPTTSYNEQFF
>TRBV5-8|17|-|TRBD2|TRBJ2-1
TGTGCCAGCAGCCCTACCTCGACTAGCGGGAGGGCCGATGAGCAGTTCTTC
CASSPTSTSGRADEQFF
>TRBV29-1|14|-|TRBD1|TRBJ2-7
TGCAGCGTTGTTCAGGGACAGCTTATATACGAGCAGTACTTC
CSVVQGQLIYEQYF
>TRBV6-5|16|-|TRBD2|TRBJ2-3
TGTGCCAGCAGTTATGGGGGGGATCTTCGCACAGATACGCAGTATTTT
CASSYGGDLRTDTQYF
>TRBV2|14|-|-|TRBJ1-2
TGTGCCAGCAGCGGGGAAGGGTTGAACTATGGCTACACCTTC
CASSGEGLNYGYTF
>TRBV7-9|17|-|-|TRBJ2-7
TGTTCCAGCAGCTTATACGTAGGGGCAGGAGACCTCTACGAGCAGTACTTC
CSSSLYVGAGDLYEQYF
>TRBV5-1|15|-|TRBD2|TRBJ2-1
TGCGCCAGCGGGACCCTAGCGGGAGACGGAAATGAGCAGTTCTTC
CASGTLAGDGNEQFF
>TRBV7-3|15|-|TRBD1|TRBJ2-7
TGTGCCAGCAGACTGTCGGGACAGGGAGGAGGCGAGCAGTACTTC
CASRLSGQGGGEQYF
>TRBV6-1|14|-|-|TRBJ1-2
TGTGCCAGCAACCGGGACAACCTAAACTATGGCTACACCTTC
CASNRDNLNYGYTF
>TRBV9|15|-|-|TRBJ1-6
TGTGCCAGCACCCTAGATGGGGACATCGGGTCACCCCTCCACTTT
CASTLDGDIGSPLHF
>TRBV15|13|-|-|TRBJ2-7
TGTGCCACCAGCGAATATAGGGGCTACGAGCAGTACTTC
CATSEYRGYEQYF
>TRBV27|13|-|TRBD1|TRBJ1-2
TGTGCCAGCAGCCTAACAGGGGGGTATGGCTACACCTTC
CASSLTGGYGYTF
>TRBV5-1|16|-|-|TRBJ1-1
TGCGCCAGCAGCTTGGTTGGGGGAGGATTCGGCACTGAAGCTTTCTTT
CASSLVGGGFGTEAFF
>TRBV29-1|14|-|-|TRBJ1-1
TGCAGCGTTGAGGGAGGGAGGTGGGGTACTGAAGCTTTCTTT
CSVEGGRWGTEAFF
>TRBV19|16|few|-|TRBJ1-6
TGTGCCAGTAGTATAGGAGGTAGCTCCTATAATTCACCCCTCCACTTT
CASSIGGSSYNSPLHF
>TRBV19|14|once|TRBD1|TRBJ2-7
TGTGCCAGTAGTATACGGACAGGGGGCTACGAGCAGTACTTC
CASSIRTGGYEQYF
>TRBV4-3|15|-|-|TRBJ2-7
TGCGCCAGCAGCCAAGATGGGGACACCGCCTACGAGCAGTACTTC
CASSQDGDTAYEQYF
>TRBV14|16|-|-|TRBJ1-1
TGTGCCAGCAGCCAAGTGTTATTATTTGGGCGAACTGAAGCTTTCTTT
CASSQVLLFGRTEAFF
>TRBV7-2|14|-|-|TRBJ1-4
TGTGCCAGCAGGCGGGGCAGGCGGAATGAAAAACTGTTTTTT
CASRRGRRNEKLFF
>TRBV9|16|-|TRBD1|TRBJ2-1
TGTGCCAGCAGCGTAGTGGGACAGGGCTCCTACAATGAGCAGTTCTTC
CASSVVGQGSYNEQFF
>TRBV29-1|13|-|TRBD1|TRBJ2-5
TGCAGCTACCACAGGGGGCGCCCAGAGACCCAGTACTTC
CSYHRGRPETQYF
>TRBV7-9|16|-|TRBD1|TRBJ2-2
TGTGCCAGCAGCCCCCCAGGGGGCTATGGCACCGGGGAGCTGTTTTTT
CASSPPGGYGTGELFF
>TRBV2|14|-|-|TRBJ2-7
TGTGCCAGCAGGGGAACTAGCCAAAGCCACGAGCAGTACTTC
CASRGTSQSHEQYF
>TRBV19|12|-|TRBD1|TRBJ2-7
TGTGCCACCGGACAGGGGGCAAGCGAGCAGTACTTC
CATGQGASEQYF
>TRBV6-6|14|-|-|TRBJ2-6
TGTGCCAGCATCGCGGACTCTGGGGCCAACGTCCTGACTTTC
CASIADSGANVLTF
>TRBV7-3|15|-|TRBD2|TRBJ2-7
TGTGCCAGCAGCTTATATAGCGGGAGATCCTACGAGCAGTACTTC
CASSLYSGRSYEQYF
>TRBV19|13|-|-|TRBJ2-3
TGTGCCAGTAGTGGACTGGCGGGAGATACGCAGTATTTT
CASSGLAGDTQYF
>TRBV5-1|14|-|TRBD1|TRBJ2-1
TGCGCCAGCAGCTTGGGGCAGGGGGCAAGTGAGCAGTTCTTC
CASSLGQGASEQFF
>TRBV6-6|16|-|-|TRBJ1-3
TGTGCCAACAATCTCGACAGGACCCCCTCTGGAAACACCATATATTTT
CANNLDRTPSGNTIYF
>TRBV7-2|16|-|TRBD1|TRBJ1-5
TGTGCCAGCAGCTTATCCCGCGGGACAGGGCATCAGCCCCAGCATTTT
CASSLSRGTGHQPQHF
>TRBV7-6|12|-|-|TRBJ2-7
TGTGCCAGCAGCTTATCCCGGTACGAGCAGTACTTC
CASSLSRYEQYF
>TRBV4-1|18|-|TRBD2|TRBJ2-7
TGCGCCAGCAGCCAAGAACTGTCGACCGGGAGGGCCTATTACGAGCAGTACTTC
CASSQELSTGRAYYEQYF
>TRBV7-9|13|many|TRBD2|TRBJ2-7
TGTGCCAGCCGGAAGCGGGAGGCCCACGAGCAGTACTTC
CASRKREAHEQYF
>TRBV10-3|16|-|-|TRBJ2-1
TGTGCCATCAGGTCATCGCTTCCCAGCAGGGGAGATGAGCAGTTCTTC
CAIRSSLPSRGDEQFF
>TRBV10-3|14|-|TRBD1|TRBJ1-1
TGTGCCATCAGTGACGACAGGGTGAACACTGAAGCTTTCTTT
CAISDDRVNTEAFF
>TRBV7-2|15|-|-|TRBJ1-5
TGTGCCAGCAGGCCGCCCGCAGATAGCAATCAGCCCCAGCATTTT
CASRPPADSNQPQHF
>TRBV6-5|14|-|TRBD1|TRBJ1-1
TGTGCCAGCAGTTATAAGGGGGCGGGAACTGAAGCTTTCTTT
CASSYKGAGTEAFF
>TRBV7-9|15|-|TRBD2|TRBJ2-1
TGTGCCAGCAGCTTTCCGGGGGGTGGATACAATGAGCAGTTCTTC
CASSFPGGGYNEQFF
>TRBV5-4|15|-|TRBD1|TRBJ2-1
TGTGCCAGCAGCCTTAGGGACAGGTTCTACAATGAGCAGTTCTTC
CASSLRDRFYNEQFF
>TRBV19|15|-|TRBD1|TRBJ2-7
TGTGCCACCACTACCGGGACAGGGGGCGTCTACGAGCAGTACTTC
CATTTGTGGVYEQYF